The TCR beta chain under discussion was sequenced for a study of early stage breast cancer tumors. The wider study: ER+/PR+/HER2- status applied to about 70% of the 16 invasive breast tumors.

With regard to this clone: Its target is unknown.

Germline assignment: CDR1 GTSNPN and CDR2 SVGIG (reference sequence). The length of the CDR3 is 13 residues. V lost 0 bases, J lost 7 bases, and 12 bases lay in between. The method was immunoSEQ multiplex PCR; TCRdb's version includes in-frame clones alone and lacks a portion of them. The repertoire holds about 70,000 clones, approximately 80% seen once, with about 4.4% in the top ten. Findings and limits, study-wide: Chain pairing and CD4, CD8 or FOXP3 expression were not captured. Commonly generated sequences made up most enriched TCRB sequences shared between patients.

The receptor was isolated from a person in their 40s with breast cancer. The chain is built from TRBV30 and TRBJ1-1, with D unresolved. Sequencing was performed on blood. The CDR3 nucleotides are TGTGCCTGGAGTGTAAAGCTCGCCAGTGAAGCTTTCTTT. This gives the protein CAWSVKLASEAFF.